These 5 T cell receptor beta chains share one sample of origin, sequenced in a study of shared clonotypes between healthy human individuals. Naivety among CD8 cells was defined by CD45RO negativity and positive CCR7 selection, thereby excluding terminally differentiated effector memory CD45RA+ cells. Produced via immunoSEQ multiplex PCR; TCRdb's table is partial and in-frame only. Of about 2.2 million clones listed, approximately 92% are singletons. Sequenced material: naive CD8+ T cells from PBMCs. The origin of the receptors is a man aged 18 to 29 in good health. Some clones in this sample may be carry-over from other donors' samples.

The chain combines TRBV7-9 with TRBJ2-7; TRBD1 agrees at 9 bases. The CDR3 loop spans 14 amino acids. V dropped 5 bases and J dropped 1; count of bases not matched to a gene: 3. Germline assignment: CDR1 SEHNR and CDR2 FQNEAQ (reference sequence). CDR3 loop: CASSDDRGSYEQYF. The CDR3 bases are TGTGCCAGCAGCGATGACAGGGGGTCCTACGAGCAGTACTTC.

V gene TRBV11-2 combines with J gene TRBJ2-7; perhaps TRBD2 as D (6 bases). Trimming took 0 bases from V and 4 from J, leaving 16 bases between them. This CDR3 region has 16 residues. CDR1 SGHAT and CDR2 FQNNGV come from the germline V gene. For the CDR3, the DNA is TGTGCCAGCAGCTTAGAAGGCGGGAACCTGTGGTACGAGCAGTACTTC. Amino acid sequence: CASSLEGGNLWYEQYF.

This rearrangement joins TRBV27 to TRBJ2-1; D remains unclear. Trimming pared 0 bases from V and 13 bases from J, leaving 13 bases between. The CDR3 is 13 amino acids. Germline values: CDR1 MNHEY, CDR2 SMNVEV (reference sequence). The chain's CDR3 is CASSLSVQSPQFF. The CDR3 DNA reads as TGTGCCAGCAGTTTATCGGTCCAGAGCCCTCAGTTCTTC.

The chain carries TRBV27 and TRBJ2-1, with a possible D match to TRBD2 (6 bases). Trimming stripped 3 bases from V and 4 bases from J, with 13 bases between. In germline, CDR1 is MNHEY, CDR2 SMNVEV (reference sequence). CDR3 length: 15 amino acids. The CDR3 nucleotides read TGTGCCAGCAGTTTTGGGACTGCGGGGTACAATGAGCAGTTCTTC. Its protein product is CASSFGTAGYNEQFF.

This clone was detected once. The rearrangement joins TRBV25-1 to TRBJ2-5; 10 bases map to TRBD2. Germline CDR1 MGHDK, CDR2 SYGVNS. Trimming at V came to 2 bases and at J to 11 bases, leaving 8 bases not matched to a gene. The length of the CDR3 is 14 residues. CDR3 residues: CASSESGRADEQYF. The CDR3 coding sequence is TGTGCCAGCAGTGAAAGCGGGAGGGCCGATGAGCAGTACTTC.